The present T cell receptor beta chain was sequenced within a study of regulatory T cells in long-lasting Graves disease (dated by TCRdb to about 2021). Regarding the complete study: Antithyroid drugs had been taken for less than 3 months by newly diagnosed Graves' disease patients. A total of around 35 samples underwent TCR sequencing, from about 13 patients with persistent Graves' disease and 20 patients with newly diagnosed Graves' disease. Patients with persistent Graves' disease were compared with patients with newly diagnosed Graves' disease using TCR sequencing and RNA sequencing of peripheral blood. The study was registered as a clinical trial and conducted in China.

Trimming costs V 4 bases and J 3 bases, and their ends lie 9 bases apart. The germline V gene (reference sequence) specifies MNHEY as CDR1 and SMNVEV as CDR2. There are 13 amino acids in the CDR3, from cysteine to phenylalanine inclusive. Only the CDR3 part of the read is kept: 39 bases, read in frame from the first base. This clonotype was counted many times. The target of this receptor is not known. No base quality values were provided; no much bigger clone lies one nucleotide off. General findings and caveats noted by the study authors: Only the TCR beta chain was sequenced and analyzed. The authors noted that the small sample size was a limitation that may lower accuracy. TRBV28, TRBJ1-2 and TRBJ2-5 were preferentially used in persistent disease, while TRBV20-1 and TRBJ2-1 were favored in newly diagnosed disease. Because the primary lesion, thyroid tissue, could not be accessed, the study looked at peripheral blood alone. Persistent patients shared more public clonotypes among themselves (around 2,500) than newly diagnosed patients did (over 900). Compared with newly diagnosed patients, patients with persistent Graves' disease had lower TCR Shannon entropy and fewer highly expanded clones, which suggests clonal expansion.

The time point label here, explained by the study, means: newly diagnosed GD, antithyroid drugs for less than 3 months. RNA was extracted from PBMCs in TRIzol for both TCR sequencing and RNA sequencing. Graves' disease was diagnosed according to American Thyroid Association guidelines. The patients came from an endocrinology department in Xi'an, China. From each patient, approximately 10 milliliters of peripheral blood was collected into an EDTA anticoagulant tube. Ficoll Paque Plus density gradient separation was used to isolate PBMCs, and no further T cell sorting was performed. An Agilent 2100 Bioanalyzer and agarose gel were used to check RNA quality, and a NanoDrop 2000 was used to measure RNA concentration. The library was made by multiplex PCR. Sequencing used an Illumina HiSeq 4000. iRepertoire HTBI primers and Arm-PCR amplification of CDR3 regions were used to construct TCR beta libraries. Before sequencing, the PCR products underwent gel purification. The published analysis was carried out like this. Gene usage analysis of CDR3 amino acid clonotypes used the roughly 60 TRBV and 12 to 15 TRBJ segments found across samples. Filtered high-quality paired reads were merged into contigs using COPE and FqMerger. BLAST was used to align contigs to IMGT TRBV, TRBD and TRBJ reference genes, with CDR3 defined following IMGT. Any clonotype with a frequency above 0.1% was classified as a highly expanded clone. Repertoire diversity was measured by Shannon entropy, and V-J evenness by the Gini coefficient. A clonotype was considered public if more than one individual shared it. Clones were called with MiXCR by TCRdb after fastp trimmed the public reads at Q25, and only in-frame beta chains were retained. When rows share a CDR3 protein, they turn into one entry using the most common DNA and genes. For this entry, the V and J calls and clone size follow TCRdb and not the study's own pipeline. This sample is represented by about 200,000 distinct CDR3 sequences; around 17% of them were singletons. The ten largest clones take up about 20% of the sample.

The sequencing used peripheral blood mononuclear cells (PBMCs), collected at new diagnosis, from a patient treated with antithyroid drugs. The rearrangement combines TRBV27 with TRBJ1-2, with no confidently assigned D gene. The clonotype originates from a female donor with Graves disease. This receptor carries the CDR3 CASSSATHYGYTF. Read as DNA, the sequence is TGTGCCAGCAGTTCCGCCACCCACTATGGCTACACCTTC.